This TCR beta chain was obtained from a study of T cells in Graves' hyperthyroidism and ophthalmopathy. General study findings and limits: The model forecast ophthalmopathy, anticipating it by a median about 6.5 months before onset.

CDR3 length equals 15 residues. V lost 7 bases and J lost 5; bases outside the gene matches: 9. CDR1 is MNHNS and CDR2 is SASEGT in the germline V gene. With respect to this clonotype: Its target is unknown.

Amplified regions were TCR beta CDR3 sequences from RNA transcripts. Using the HTBI primer set, a first-round RT-PCR was run on the TCR CDR3. TCRdb re-called the multiplex PCR reads with MiXCR, one entry per CDR3 protein. The table shows about 500,000 distinct CDR3 sequences, with roughly a sixth occurring only once. With duration under 3 months, ophthalmopathy was active: Clinical Activity Score at least 3, NOSPECS at least 4. Clinicians diagnosed patients from clinical symptoms, serum thyroxine and TRAb, thyroid ultrasound and orbital computed tomography. Fresh peripheral blood, under 11 ml, yielded the PBMCs.

This TCR came from a woman in her 30s with Graves' ophthalmopathy. Sequencing input: blood. The chain recombines TRBV6-1 with TRBJ2-5; TRBD2 agrees at 11 bases. The CDR3 here is CASTEWTSGRETQYF. The DNA for the CDR3 is TGTGCCAGCACCGAATGGACTAGCGGGCGGGAGACCCAGTACTTC.